The rows below give T cell receptor beta chains drawn from one sample of a study of OX40 agonist ivuxolimab in advanced cancers. The table came from immunoSEQ multiplex PCR; TCRdb's copy has only in-frame clones and leaves some out. The data show approximately 90,000 clones, with under 95% seen just once and approximately 8.4% held by the top ten. The sequenced sample was CD4+ or CD8+ T cells sorted from blood, obtained in a trial of the OX40 agonist ivuxolimab. These TCRs come from an adult with an advanced solid tumor such as melanoma, head and neck, liver or kidney cancer. The CDR3 runs from the conserved cysteine through the conserved F or W. The order of the fields is V gene, D gene, clone size, J gene, CDR3 protein, CDR3 DNA. D genes are given only for firm matches. Clone size is not always given. Where it is, it says once, few, many or a class for expanded clones.

V gene: TRBV29-1; D gene: -; clone size: -; J gene: TRBJ2-1; CDR3 protein: CSVEGKRLSYNEQFF; CDR3 DNA: TGCAGCGTTGAAGGGAAGCGGCTCTCCTACAATGAGCAGTTCTTC
V gene: TRBV15; D gene: -; clone size: -; J gene: TRBJ2-7; CDR3 protein: CATSTRQKTYEQYF; CDR3 DNA: TGTGCCACCAGCACCCGACAGAAAACCTACGAGCAGTACTTC
V gene: TRBV2; D gene: TRBD2; clone size: once; J gene: TRBJ2-5; CDR3 protein: CASSGDWTSGRGLQETQYF; CDR3 DNA: TGTGCCAGCAGTGGAGATTGGACTAGCGGGAGAGGACTACAAGAGACCCAGTACTTC
V gene: TRBV19; D gene: TRBD1; clone size: -; J gene: TRBJ1-2; CDR3 protein: CASSIPGGPNYGYTF; CDR3 DNA: TGTGCCAGTAGTATCCCAGGGGGCCCAAACTATGGCTACACCTTC
V gene: TRBV27; D gene: TRBD1; clone size: -; J gene: TRBJ2-7; CDR3 protein: CASSHSPGGEQYF; CDR3 DNA: TGTGCCAGCAGCCATTCACCAGGGGGCGAGCAGTACTTC
V gene: TRBV5-1; D gene: -; clone size: -; J gene: TRBJ2-3; CDR3 protein: CASSLVADTQYF; CDR3 DNA: TGCGCCAGCAGCTTGGTTGCAGATACGCAGTATTTT
V gene: TRBV28; D gene: -; clone size: -; J gene: TRBJ1-1; CDR3 protein: CASISMAEAFF; CDR3 DNA: TGTGCCAGCATCTCGATGGCTGAAGCTTTCTTT
V gene: TRBV7-2; D gene: TRBD2; clone size: -; J gene: TRBJ2-3; CDR3 protein: CASSLDASGGGVTDTQYF; CDR3 DNA: TGTGCCAGCAGCTTAGACGCTAGCGGGGGAGGAGTCACAGATACGCAGTATTTT
V gene: TRBV27; D gene: -; clone size: -; J gene: TRBJ2-3; CDR3 protein: CASSLGGPSTDTQYF; CDR3 DNA: TGTGCCAGCAGTTTAGGGGGGCCGAGCACAGATACGCAGTATTTT
V gene: TRBV18; D gene: -; clone size: -; J gene: TRBJ1-1; CDR3 protein: CASSHQYLGDPEAFF; CDR3 DNA: TGTGCCAGCTCTCACCAATATCTAGGGGACCCTGAAGCTTTTTTT
V gene: TRBV27; D gene: TRBD2; clone size: -; J gene: TRBJ2-3; CDR3 protein: CASSVTSGRARESDTQYF; CDR3 DNA: TGTGCCAGCAGCGTAACTAGCGGGAGGGCCCGTGAGTCAGATACGCAGTATTTT